Listed below are T cell receptor beta chains from one sample, sequenced in a study of blood T cells in healthy people across ages. TCRdb analysed the 5' RACE reads with MiXCR anew, one entry per CDR3 protein. Among roughly 930,000 distinct CDR3 sequences listed, around 46% were seen once. Sequencing input: blood. Source of these receptors: a man aged 25 to 40 in good health. The CDR3 runs from the conserved cysteine through the conserved F or W. D genes are given only for firm matches. The size entry is marked missing in some rows and otherwise reads once, few, many or a size class.

- | TRBJ2-3 | - | TRBV4-3 | TGCGCCAGCAGCCAAGATTATAGGGGGAGCACAGATACGCAGTATTTT | CASSQDYRGSTDTQYF
- | TRBJ1-4 | - | TRBV20-1 | TGCAGTGTCATGCAGGGGATCCAAACTAATGAAAAACTGTTTTTT | CSVMQGIQTNEKLFF
- | TRBJ1-1 | once | TRBV20-1 | TGCAGTGCTAGAGTACAGGGGAACACTGAAGCTTTCTTT | CSARVQGNTEAFF
- | TRBJ2-3 | - | TRBV12-3/TRBV12-4 | TGTGCCAGCAGTCCAAGAGGGAGGGGGCCCGCAGATACGCAGTATTTT | CASSPRGRGPADTQYF
- | TRBJ1-2 | - | TRBV28 | TGTGCCAGCACCACCCCCAAAGTTGGCAACTCTGGCTACACCTTC | CASTTPKVGNSGYTF
- | TRBJ2-3 | few | TRBV10-3 | TGTGCCATCAGGCCCCCGGGAACAGATACGCAGTATTTT | CAIRPPGTDTQYF
TRBD1 | TRBJ2-7 | - | TRBV27 | TGTGCCAGCAAGGGGGCAGGATACGAGCAGTACTTC | CASKGAGYEQYF
- | TRBJ2-2 | - | TRBV10-3 | TGTGCCATCAGTGAGCAGACAGTACCCGGGGAGCTGTTTTTT | CAISEQTVPGELFF
- | TRBJ1-6 | - | TRBV4-1 | TGCGCCGGCAGCCAAGATCTAGATGGAAACCGGGGCCGAATTTCACCCCTCCACTTT | CAGSQDLDGNRGRISPLHF
- | TRBJ2-5 | - | TRBV12-3/TRBV12-4 | TGTGCCAGCCGGCAAACAGCGGCGCAAGAGACCCAGTACTTC | CASRQTAAQETQYF
- | TRBJ2-7 | - | TRBV6-5 | TGTGCCAGCAGTTATATGATCAGTGGCGCCTACGAGCAGTACTTC | CASSYMISGAYEQYF
TRBD1 | TRBJ1-5 | - | TRBV12-3/TRBV12-4 | TGTGCCAGCGACAGGGAAAAAGGGAATCAGCCCCAGCATTTT | CASDREKGNQPQHF
- | TRBJ1-2 | - | TRBV28 | TGTGCCAGCAGTATGGCGGGAGCTAACTATGGCTACACCTTC | CASSMAGANYGYTF
- | TRBJ1-1 | - | TRBV12-3/TRBV12-4 | TGTGCCAGCAGTTTAGGGACCTTCGGGAACACTGAAGCTTTCTTT | CASSLGTFGNTEAFF
- | TRBJ2-7 | few | TRBV29-1 | TGCAGCGTTGATGCGGGGGCCAGCGAGCAGTACTTC | CSVDAGASEQYF
- | TRBJ2-7 | once | TRBV9 | TGTGCCAGCAGCGCTCAGGGGTCGAGCTCCTACGAGCAGTACTTC | CASSAQGSSSYEQYF
TRBD1 | TRBJ2-4 | few | TRBV10-3 | TGTGCCATCAGTGAGCGCACAGGGGGCGCGTATAATGAGCAGTACTTC | CAISERTGGAYNEQYF
TRBD2 | TRBJ2-2 | - | TRBV5-4 | TGTGCCAGCAGCGCCGGACTAGCGGGGGTACACGGGGAGCTGTTTTTT | CASSAGLAGVHGELFF
- | TRBJ2-3 | - | TRBV7-2 | TGTGCCAGCAGCTCCGGCCACGATACGCAGTATTTT | CASSSGHDTQYF
TRBD1 | TRBJ2-3 | - | TRBV10-3 | TGTGCCATCAGTCCGGGGACAGGGCTTCCAGATACGCAGTATTTT | CAISPGTGLPDTQYF
- | TRBJ2-5 | - | TRBV5-1 | TGCGCCAGCAGCTTGGCCGCTATCAAAGAGACCCAGTACTTC | CASSLAAIKETQYF
- | TRBJ2-3 | few | TRBV4-1 | TGCGCCAGCAGCCAAGATCGCAGGGGGGGGGTCACAGATACGCAGTATTTT | CASSQDRRGGVTDTQYF
TRBD1 | TRBJ2-7 | - | TRBV2 | TGTGCCAGCGAACAGGGGCCTGAGGACGAGCAGTACTTC | CASEQGPEDEQYF
- | TRBJ2-1 | - | TRBV4-2 | TGTGCCAGCAGCCTTACCGGGACCGAATACAATGAGCGGTTCTTC | CASSLTGTEYNERFF
- | TRBJ2-5 | - | TRBV4-2 | TGTGCCAGCAGCCAAGAAGAATACACCTTATTAGGAGAGACCCAGTACTTC | CASSQEEYTLLGETQYF
TRBD1 | TRBJ1-2 | once | TRBV6-1 | TGTGCCAGCAAAAGACAGGGCTATGGCTACACCTTC | CASKRQGYGYTF
TRBD2 | TRBJ2-7 | few | TRBV29-1 | TGCAGCGTTGCGAGCGGGGGACCCTACGAGCAGTACTTC | CSVASGGPYEQYF
TRBD2 | TRBJ2-1 | few | TRBV11-1 | TGTGCCAGTAGCTTCCGCTTCGGGCGGGGGGATTCCTACAATGAGCAGTTCTTC | CASSFRFGRGDSYNEQFF
TRBD1 | TRBJ1-1 | - | TRBV6-5 | TGTGCCAGCAGTTACGACCCAGACCAGGGGGTAGGGACTGAAGCTTTCTTT | CASSYDPDQGVGTEAFF
- | TRBJ1-2 | - | TRBV12-3/TRBV12-4 | TGTGCCAGCAGTTTAGCCGTAGGGCGTTATGGCTACACCTTC | CASSLAVGRYGYTF
- | TRBJ2-7 | few | TRBV29-1 | TGCAGCGTCCTCCCGGGTGATAGATCCTACGAGCAGTACTTC | CSVLPGDRSYEQYF
TRBD2 | TRBJ2-3 | few | TRBV13 | TGTGCCAGCAGCTTGGGTCGGGGGGGCAGGACAGATACGCAGTATTTT | CASSLGRGGRTDTQYF
- | TRBJ2-2 | - | TRBV6-1 | TGTGCCAGCAGTGTACAGGTGAACACCGGGGAGCTGTTTTTT | CASSVQVNTGELFF
- | TRBJ2-1 | many | TRBV7-2 | TGTGCCAGCAGTTTAGTCTATGAGCAGTTCTTC | CASSLVYEQFF
- | TRBJ1-2 | - | TRBV7-9 | TGTGCCAGCAACTCGGACCGCCATGGAGGCTACACCTTC | CASNSDRHGGYTF
- | TRBJ2-7 | many | TRBV2 | TGTGCCAGCTCATATTTCGGCGAGCAGTACTTC | CASSYFGEQYF
TRBD2 | TRBJ2-1 | many | TRBV5-5 | TGTGCCAGCAGACAAACCACCGGGACTAGTCATGAGCAGTTCTTC | CASRQTTGTSHEQFF
- | TRBJ2-1 | - | TRBV14 | TGTGCCAGCAGCCAAGATGGTCGACTATACCCTTACAATGAGCAGTTCTTC | CASSQDGRLYPYNEQFF
TRBD1 | TRBJ1-5 | many | TRBV28 | TGTGCCAGCAGCTCTGACAGGGGGCGCGATCAGCCCCAGCATTTT | CASSSDRGRDQPQHF
- | TRBJ1-2 | - | TRBV12-3/TRBV12-4 | TGTGCCAGCAGAGCCACAGGGCTCTATGGCTACACCTTC | CASRATGLYGYTF
TRBD1 | TRBJ2-7 | - | TRBV7-9 | TGTGCCAGCACCCCTCTAGGACAGGGGAACTACGAGCAGTACTTC | CASTPLGQGNYEQYF
TRBD2 | TRBJ2-1 | many | TRBV7-2 | TGTGCCAGCAGCCCCATAGCGGGGGCATACAATGAGCAGTTCTTC | CASSPIAGAYNEQFF
- | TRBJ1-1 | few | TRBV12-3/TRBV12-4 | TGTGCCAGCAGTTTAGAACCAGGGGCGCGCACTGAAGCTTTCTTT | CASSLEPGARTEAFF
- | TRBJ2-7 | - | TRBV27 | TGTGCCAGCAGTTTGGGCATACCCTACGAGCAGTACTTC | CASSLGIPYEQYF